A selection of T cell receptor beta chains follows, all from one sample in a study of blood T cells in healthy people across ages. MiXCR, run by TCRdb on the 5' RACE reads, gives a single entry per CDR3 protein. The repertoire holds roughly 2 million distinct CDR3 sequences, with about 49% as singletons. The sequencing sample was made of blood. The receptors shown here come from a woman aged 35 to 49 in good health. Both conserved end residues are part of each CDR3. A D gene is named only where the DNA matches it firmly. Only some rows state a clone size, as once, few, many or a class for expanded clones.

>-|TRBJ1-2|-|TRBV4-1
CASSQEGVRDYGYTF
TGCGCCAGCAGCCAAGAAGGGGTTAGAGACTATGGCTACACCTTC
>-|TRBJ2-4|few|TRBV18
CASSPPSLKSIQYF
TGTGCCAGCTCACCACCCTCACTGAAAAGCATTCAGTACTTC
>-|TRBJ2-3|-|TRBV10-3
CAISEIGTVTQYF
TGTGCCATCAGTGAGATAGGCACAGTTACGCAGTATTTT
>TRBD1|TRBJ2-1|-|TRBV11-1
CASSLGQGAENEQFF
TGTGCCAGCAGCTTAGGACAGGGGGCGGAGAATGAGCAGTTCTTC
>TRBD2|TRBJ2-1|few|TRBV7-6
CASSLRIAGTPGHEQFF
TGTGCCAGCAGCTTAAGGATAGCGGGGACACCTGGACATGAGCAGTTCTTC
>TRBD1|TRBJ2-5|few|TRBV27
CASSSQDRAVEETQYF
TGTGCCAGCAGTTCCCAGGACAGGGCCGTCGAAGAGACCCAGTACTTC
>TRBD2|TRBJ2-1|few|TRBV7-2
CASSPSGGASSYNEQFF
TGTGCCAGCAGCCCGTCCGGGGGGGCGAGCTCCTACAATGAGCAGTTCTTC
>-|TRBJ1-5|-|TRBV6-5
CASRKQGSRNQPQHF
TGTGCCAGCAGAAAGCAGGGTTCTCGCAATCAGCCCCAGCATTTT
>-|TRBJ2-5|-|TRBV10-2
CASRGRPHKETQYF
TGCGCCAGCAGGGGTCGACCACACAAAGAGACCCAGTACTTC
>TRBD2|TRBJ2-7|-|TRBV20-1
CSASGLAGAYNEQYF
TGCAGTGCTAGTGGACTAGCGGGGGCCTACAATGAGCAGTACTTC
>TRBD1|TRBJ1-2|-|TRBV9
CASSDAGTGVGYTF
TGTGCCAGCAGCGATGCCGGGACAGGGGTCGGCTACACCTTC
>TRBD2|TRBJ2-1|-|TRBV14
CASSQAPGGGYNEQFF
TGTGCCAGCAGCCAAGCCCCGGGAGGGGGCTACAATGAGCAGTTCTTC
>TRBD2|TRBJ2-3|-|TRBV6-6
CASSADGGWVADTQYF
TGTGCCAGCAGTGCTGACGGGGGGTGGGTAGCAGATACGCAGTATTTT
>TRBD1|TRBJ1-5|-|TRBV20-1
CSASQGANQPQHF
TGCAGTGCTAGCCAGGGGGCAAATCAGCCCCAGCATTTT
>-|TRBJ2-5|-|TRBV7-9
CASSLDRGGGSYYEQYF
TGTGCCAGCAGCTTAGATCGGGGAGGGGGGTCCTACTATGAGCAGTACTTC
>-|TRBJ2-3|-|TRBV9
CASNPTSLDTQYF
TGTGCCAGCAACCCGACTAGTTTGGATACGCAGTATTTT
>-|TRBJ2-3|-|TRBV7-2
CASSLGYRTDTQYF
TGTGCCAGCAGCTTAGGCTACCGCACAGATACGCAGTATTTT
>-|TRBJ2-7|-|TRBV7-2
CASSLEGLNHYEQYF
TGTGCCAGCAGCTTAGAAGGGCTTAACCACTACGAGCAGTACTTC
>-|TRBJ2-5|-|TRBV9
CASSVGQLSETQYF
TGTGCCAGCAGCGTAGGTCAGCTCAGCGAGACCCAGTACTTC
>TRBD2|TRBJ2-3|-|TRBV6-6
CASSYAGDRTDTQYF
TGTGCCAGCAGTTACGCGGGGGATAGGACAGATACGCAGTATTTT
>TRBD1|TRBJ2-1|-|TRBV6-6
CATGDSTRYNEQFF
TGTGCCACCGGGGACAGTACCAGATACAATGAGCAGTTCTTC
>-|TRBJ1-1|-|TRBV25-1
CASSDGVTEAFF
TGTGCCAGCAGTGACGGGGTAACTGAAGCTTTCTTT
>TRBD1|TRBJ2-5|-|TRBV7-2
CASSLDRGRIGETQYF
TGTGCCAGCAGCTTAGACAGGGGGAGGATAGGGGAGACCCAGTACTTC
>-|TRBJ2-1|few|TRBV20-1
CSARGLGTYNEQFF
TGCAGTGCTAGAGGACTAGGAACCTACAATGAGCAGTTCTTC
>-|TRBJ2-3|-|TRBV5-5
CASSIRLENTDTQYF
TGTGCCAGCAGCATACGACTAGAGAACACAGATACGCAGTATTTT
>-|TRBJ1-6|few|TRBV6-5
CASSYSTHTKGSPLHF
TGTGCCAGCAGTTACTCAACACATACTAAAGGTTCACCCCTCCACTTT
>TRBD2|TRBJ2-7|few|TRBV25-1
CASSVSGGHEQYF
TGTGCCAGCAGTGTCAGCGGGGGACACGAGCAGTACTTC
>-|TRBJ2-3|-|TRBV9
CASTRQFGVADTQYF
TGTGCCAGCACCAGACAGTTCGGTGTGGCAGATACGCAGTATTTT
>TRBD1|TRBJ2-5|-|TRBV25-1
CASSELGQGEETQYF
TGTGCCAGCAGTGAATTGGGACAGGGGGAAGAGACCCAGTACTTC
>-|TRBJ2-6|-|TRBV29-1
CSAAGTASSGANVLTF
TGCAGCGCGGCCGGGACCGCGAGCTCTGGGGCCAACGTCCTGACTTTC
>-|TRBJ2-6|-|TRBV6-5
CASSYEGSASGANVPTF
TGTGCCAGCAGTTACGAGGGGTCCGCCTCTGGGGCCAACGTCCCGACTTTC
>TRBD2|TRBJ2-5|-|TRBV25-1
CASTLTSGARETQYF
TGTGCCAGCACCCTGACTAGCGGGGCAAGGGAGACCCAGTACTTC
>-|TRBJ2-7|-|TRBV20-1
CSARYKQGTYEQYF
TGCAGTGCTAGATATAAGCAGGGAACCTACGAGCAGTACTTC
>TRBD1|TRBJ2-5|-|TRBV7-2
CASSFERTGQETQYF
TGTGCCAGCAGCTTCGAAAGGACAGGTCAAGAGACCCAGTACTTC
>-|TRBJ2-7|many|TRBV10-3
CAISGREGRQYF
TGTGCCATCAGTGGCAGAGAGGGGAGGCAGTACTTC
>TRBD2|TRBJ2-3|few|TRBV6-6
CASSSLSGGSKDTQYF
TGTGCCAGCAGCTCCCTTAGCGGGGGCTCCAAGGATACGCAGTATTTT
>TRBD1|TRBJ1-5|few|TRBV12-3/TRBV12-4
CASSLLQGIGSNQPQHF
TGTGCCAGCAGTTTATTACAGGGGATCGGTAGCAATCAGCCCCAGCATTTT
>TRBD1|TRBJ1-2|few|TRBV4-2
CASSVLTGSYGYTF
TGTGCCAGCAGCGTACTGACAGGGTCCTATGGCTACACCTTC
>-|TRBJ1-2|-|TRBV29-1
CSALDSNYGYTF
TGCAGCGCCCTAGACAGTAACTATGGCTACACCTTC
>-|TRBJ1-4|-|TRBV7-9
CASSLAKNEKLFF
TGTGCCAGCAGCTTAGCCAAAAATGAAAAACTGTTTTTT
>TRBD2|TRBJ2-7|-|TRBV24-1
CATSDLAVERGTNNEQYF
TGTGCCACCAGTGATTTGGCTGTGGAGCGGGGGACGAACAATGAGCAGTACTTC
>-|TRBJ2-3|many|TRBV29-1
CSVALTDTQYF
TGCAGCGTTGCCCTCACAGATACGCAGTATTTT
>-|TRBJ2-7|-|TRBV2
CASSDWTVEQYF
TGTGCCAGCAGTGATTGGACAGTCGAGCAGTACTTC
>-|TRBJ2-1|-|TRBV11-1
CASSLAPGLNSYNEQFF
TGTGCCAGCAGCTTAGCTCCGGGACTCAACTCCTACAATGAGCAGTTCTTC
>-|TRBJ2-5|-|TRBV3-1
CASSHRSNQETQYF
TGTGCCAGCAGCCACCGGAGCAACCAAGAGACCCAGTACTTC
>-|TRBJ2-5|-|TRBV12-3/TRBV12-4
CASSPNRGAEETQYF
TGTGCCAGCAGCCCAAATAGGGGTGCCGAAGAGACCCAGTACTTC
>TRBD2|TRBJ2-7|-|TRBV29-1
CSVRPGSGGAREQYF
TGCAGCGTCCGCCCAGGTAGCGGGGGGGCCCGCGAGCAGTACTTC
>TRBD2|TRBJ2-1|many|TRBV7-2
CASSWTSGSYNEQFF
TGTGCCAGCAGTTGGACTAGCGGCTCCTACAATGAGCAGTTCTTC
>TRBD1|TRBJ2-5|few|TRBV4-1
CASSTRQGEETQYF
TGCGCCAGCAGCACCAGACAGGGTGAAGAGACCCAGTACTTC
>-|TRBJ2-1|-|TRBV28
CVSSPPGNEQFF
TGTGTCAGCAGCCCCCCGGGCAATGAGCAGTTCTTC
>-|TRBJ2-5|-|TRBV5-5
CASRSGTTNQETQYF
TGTGCCAGCAGATCCGGGACAACCAACCAAGAGACCCAGTACTTC
>-|TRBJ2-1|-|TRBV9
CASGVDGEFYNEQFF
TGTGCCAGCGGCGTAGACGGGGAATTCTACAATGAGCAGTTCTTC
>-|TRBJ1-4|-|TRBV11-2
CASSLDRDTATNEKLFF
TGTGCCAGCAGCTTAGATCGGGACACTGCAACTAATGAAAAACTGTTTTTT
>-|TRBJ2-5|-|TRBV28
CASSPHQGRQTQYF
TGTGCCAGCAGTCCCCACCAGGGTCGGCAGACCCAGTACTTC
>TRBD1|TRBJ1-4|-|TRBV4-1
CASSQEGTGGEKLFF
TGCGCCAGCAGCCAAGAGGGGACAGGGGGTGAAAAACTGTTTTTT
>-|TRBJ1-2|-|TRBV7-2
CASNLAGHDYTF
TGTGCCAGCAACTTAGCTGGACACGACTACACCTTC
>-|TRBJ2-1|few|TRBV6-2/TRBV6-3
CASSSRFNSYNEQFF
TGTGCCAGCAGCTCCCGGTTCAACTCCTACAATGAGCAGTTCTTC
>-|TRBJ1-1|-|TRBV7-2
CASSRYGDTEAFF
TGTGCCAGCAGCAGATATGGGGACACTGAAGCTTTCTTT
>-|TRBJ1-1|-|TRBV20-1
CSADPVAEAFF
TGCAGTGCCGACCCGGTGGCTGAAGCTTTCTTT